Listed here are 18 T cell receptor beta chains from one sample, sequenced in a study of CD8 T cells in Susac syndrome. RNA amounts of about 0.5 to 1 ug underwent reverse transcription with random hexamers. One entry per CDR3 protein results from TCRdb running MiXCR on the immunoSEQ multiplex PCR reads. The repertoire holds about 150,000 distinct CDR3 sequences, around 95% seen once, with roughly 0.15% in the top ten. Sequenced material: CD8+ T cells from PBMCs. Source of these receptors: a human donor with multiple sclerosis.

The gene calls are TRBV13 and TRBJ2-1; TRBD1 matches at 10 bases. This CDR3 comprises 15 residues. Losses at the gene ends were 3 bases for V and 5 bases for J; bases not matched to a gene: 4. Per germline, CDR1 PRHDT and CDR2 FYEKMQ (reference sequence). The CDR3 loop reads CASSFAGTGDNEQFF. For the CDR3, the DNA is TGTGCCAGCAGCTTTGCCGGGACAGGGGACAATGAGCAGTTCTTC.

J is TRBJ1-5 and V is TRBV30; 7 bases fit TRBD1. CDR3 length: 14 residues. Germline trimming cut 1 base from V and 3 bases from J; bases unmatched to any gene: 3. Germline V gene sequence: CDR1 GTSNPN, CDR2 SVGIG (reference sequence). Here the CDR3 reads CAWSAGTDNQPQHF. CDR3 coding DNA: TGTGCCTGGAGTGCAGGGACAGACAATCAGCCCCAGCATTTT. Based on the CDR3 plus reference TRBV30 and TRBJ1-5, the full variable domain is SQTIHQWPATLVQPVGSPLSLECTVEGTSNPNLYWYRQAAGRGLQLLFYSVGIGQISSEVPQNLSASRPQDRQFILSSKKLLLSDSGFYLCAWSAGTDNQPQHFGDGTRLSIL.

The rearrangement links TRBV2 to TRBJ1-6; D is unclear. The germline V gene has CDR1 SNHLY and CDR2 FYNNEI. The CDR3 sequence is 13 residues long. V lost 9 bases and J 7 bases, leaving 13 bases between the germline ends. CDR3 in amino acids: CARKTTGNSPLHF. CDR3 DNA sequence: TGTGCCAGAAAGACCACCGGGAATTCACCCCTCCACTTT.

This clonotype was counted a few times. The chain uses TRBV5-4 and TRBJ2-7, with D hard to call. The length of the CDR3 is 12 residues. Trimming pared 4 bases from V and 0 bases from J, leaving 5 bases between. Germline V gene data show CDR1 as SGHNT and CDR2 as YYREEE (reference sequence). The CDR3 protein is CASSLSSYEQYF. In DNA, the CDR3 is TGTGCCAGCAGCCTGAGCTCCTACGAGCAGTACTTC. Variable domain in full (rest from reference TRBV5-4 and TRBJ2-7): ETGVTQSPTHLIKTRGQQVTLRCSSQSGHNTVSWYQQALGQGPQFIFQYYREEENGRGNFPPRFSGLQFPNYSSELNVNALELDDSALYLCASSLSSYEQYFGPGTRLTVT.

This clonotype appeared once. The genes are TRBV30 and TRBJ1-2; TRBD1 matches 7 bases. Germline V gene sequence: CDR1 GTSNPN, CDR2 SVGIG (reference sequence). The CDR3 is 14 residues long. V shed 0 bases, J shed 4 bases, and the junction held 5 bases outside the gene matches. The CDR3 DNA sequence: TGTGCCTGGAGTGTAGCGGGGACAGTCTATGGCTACACCTTC. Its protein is CAWSVAGTVYGYTF.

As DNA, the CDR3 is TGTGCCACCAGTGATTTGTCCCCCGACTACGAGCAGTACTTC. Its translation is CATSDLSPDYEQYF. This chain joins TRBV24-1 and TRBJ2-7; D not resolved. This CDR3 is 14 amino acids long. Trimming took off 0 bases at V and 3 bases at J, with 8 bases between the two ends. In germline, CDR1 is KGHDR, CDR2 SFDVKD.

The CDR3 protein is CSVTPVGEEKEAFF. The CDR3 DNA sequence: TGCAGCGTTACACCTGTAGGCGAGGAGAAGGAAGCTTTCTTT. V usage is TRBV29-1 and J usage is TRBJ1-1; no firm D call. V was clipped by 5 bases and J by 8 bases, with 21 bases between them. This CDR3 contains 14 residues. The germline gives CDR1 SQVTM, CDR2 ANQGSEA.

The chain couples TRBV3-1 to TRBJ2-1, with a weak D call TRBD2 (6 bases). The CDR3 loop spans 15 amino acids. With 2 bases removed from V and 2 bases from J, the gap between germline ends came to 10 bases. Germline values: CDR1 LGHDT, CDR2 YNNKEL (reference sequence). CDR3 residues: CASSQFTSPYNEQFF. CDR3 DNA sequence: TGTGCCAGCAGCCAATTTACTAGCCCCTACAATGAGCAGTTCTTC.

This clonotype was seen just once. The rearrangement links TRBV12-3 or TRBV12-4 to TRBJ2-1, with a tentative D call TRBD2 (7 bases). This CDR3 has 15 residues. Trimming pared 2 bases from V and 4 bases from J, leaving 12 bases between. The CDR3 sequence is CASSLNRGAYNEQFF. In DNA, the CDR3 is TGTGCCAGCAGTTTAAACCGGGGGGCTTACAATGAGCAGTTCTTC.

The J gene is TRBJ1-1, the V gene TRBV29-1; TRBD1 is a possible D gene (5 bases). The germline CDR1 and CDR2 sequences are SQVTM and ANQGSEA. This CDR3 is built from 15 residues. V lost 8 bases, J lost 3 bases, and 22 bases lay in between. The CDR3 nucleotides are TGCAGCCCTCAATCCCCCCGACAGACCGACACTGAAGCTTTCTTT. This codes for CSPQSPRQTDTEAFF.

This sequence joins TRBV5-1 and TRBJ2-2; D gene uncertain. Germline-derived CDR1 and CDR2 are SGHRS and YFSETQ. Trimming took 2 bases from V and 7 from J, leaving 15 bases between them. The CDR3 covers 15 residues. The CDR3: CASSFGPGSSGELFF. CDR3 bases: TGCGCCAGCAGCTTTGGGCCAGGCTCTAGCGGGGAGCTGTTTTTT.

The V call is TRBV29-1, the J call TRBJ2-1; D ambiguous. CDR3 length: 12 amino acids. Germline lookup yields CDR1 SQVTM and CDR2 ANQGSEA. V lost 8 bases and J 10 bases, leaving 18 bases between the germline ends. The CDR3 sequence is CSHPTPPDEQFF. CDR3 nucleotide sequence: TGCAGCCACCCCACCCCACCGGACGAGCAGTTCTTC.

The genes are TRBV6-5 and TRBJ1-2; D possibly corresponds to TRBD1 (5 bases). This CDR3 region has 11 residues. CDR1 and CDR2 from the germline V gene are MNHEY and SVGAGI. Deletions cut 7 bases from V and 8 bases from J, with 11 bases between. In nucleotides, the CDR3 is TGTGCCAGCACCTCAGGGCGGGGCTACACCTTC. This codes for CASTSGRGYTF.

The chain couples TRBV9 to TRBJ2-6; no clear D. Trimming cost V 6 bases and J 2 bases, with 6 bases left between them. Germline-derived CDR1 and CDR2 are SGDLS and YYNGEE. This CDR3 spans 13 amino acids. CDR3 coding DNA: TGTGCCAGCACCCTGGCTGGGGCCAACGTCCTGACTTTC. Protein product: CASTLAGANVLTF.

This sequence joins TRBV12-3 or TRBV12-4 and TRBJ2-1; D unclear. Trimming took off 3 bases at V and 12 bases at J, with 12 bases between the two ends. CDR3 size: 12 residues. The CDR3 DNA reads TGTGCCAGCAGTTTCCTGGGCGGTGGGCAGTTCTTC. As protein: CASSFLGGGQFF.

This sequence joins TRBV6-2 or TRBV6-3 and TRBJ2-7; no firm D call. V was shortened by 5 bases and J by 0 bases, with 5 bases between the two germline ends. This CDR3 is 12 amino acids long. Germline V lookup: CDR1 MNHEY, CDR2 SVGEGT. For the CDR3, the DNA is TGTGCCAGCAGTCTTAGCTCCTACGAGCAGTACGTC. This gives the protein CASSLSSYEQYV.

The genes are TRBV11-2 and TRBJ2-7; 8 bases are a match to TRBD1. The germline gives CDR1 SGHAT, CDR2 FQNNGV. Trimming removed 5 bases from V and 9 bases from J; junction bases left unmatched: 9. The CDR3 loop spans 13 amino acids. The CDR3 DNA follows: TGTGCCAGCAGCCGACAGGGGTCTAGCGTGCAGTACTTC. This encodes CASSRQGSSVQYF.

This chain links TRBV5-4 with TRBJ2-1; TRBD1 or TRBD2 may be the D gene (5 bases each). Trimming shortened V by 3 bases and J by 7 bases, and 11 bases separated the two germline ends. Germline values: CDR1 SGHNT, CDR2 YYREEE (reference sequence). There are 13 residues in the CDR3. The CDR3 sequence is CASSSLWGNEQFF. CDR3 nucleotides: TGTGCCAGCAGCTCGCTATGGGGGAATGAGCAGTTCTTC.